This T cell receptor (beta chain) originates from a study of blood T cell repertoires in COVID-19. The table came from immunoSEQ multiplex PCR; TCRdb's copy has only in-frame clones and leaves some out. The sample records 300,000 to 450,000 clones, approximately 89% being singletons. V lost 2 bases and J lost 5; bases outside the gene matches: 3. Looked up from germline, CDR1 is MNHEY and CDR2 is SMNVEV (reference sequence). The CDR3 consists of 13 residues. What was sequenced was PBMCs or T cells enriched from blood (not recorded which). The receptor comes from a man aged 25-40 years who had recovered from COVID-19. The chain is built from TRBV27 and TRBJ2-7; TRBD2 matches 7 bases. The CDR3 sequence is CASSLPGGDEQYF. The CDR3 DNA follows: TGTGCCAGCAGTTTACCGGGAGGCGACGAGCAGTACTTC.